This T cell receptor (beta chain) was sequenced for a study of control samples from healthy donors and cancer patients (dated by TCRdb to the early 2020s). Receptors were amplified or captured by the immunoSEQ multiplex PCR assay. TCRdb retrieved this table from immuneACCESS and kept in-frame rearrangements only. Not all clones are present; in checked studies, unresolved V genes account for under half, and no reason is known for the remainder. Counted in this sample were about 130,000 clones; 85% to 95% of them appeared once. 14% of the sample belongs to the ten largest clones. Spanning cysteine to phenylalanine, the CDR3 consists of 17 amino acids. CDR3 DNA is the only sequence kept; it has 51 bases, read in frame from the first base. Trimming accounts for 2 bases at V and 2 bases at J, while the number of junction bases matched to no gene is 11. About this clone: Which antigen it targets is not known. Base qualities are not provided; no much larger clone lies one nucleotide away.

This sequence uses TRBV23-1 and TRBJ2-7; TRBD1 matches 8 bases in the middle. TRBV23-1 is noted as an ORF with a role that remains uncertain. The sequence was collected from a man in his sixties with colorectal cancer. Sample: PBMCs. For the CDR3, the sequence is CASSQPDREKGPYEQYF. The nucleotides are TGCGCCAGCAGTCAACCGGACAGGGAGAAGGGCCCCTACGAGCAGTACTTC.